Given below is one T cell receptor (beta chain) in context. Its antigen is unknown. This entry is derived from a study of CD8+CD57+ T cells in acquired aplastic anemia. Using genomic DNA as the template, TCR beta VDJ and CDR3 profiling was carried out. From the reads, TCRdb called clonotypes with MiXCR, one entry per CDR3 protein. The data show about 200,000 distinct CDR3 sequences, 60% to 80% seen once. This CDR3 has 15 amino acids. With 5 bases removed from V and 4 bases from J, the gap between germline ends came to 17 bases. Germline CDR1 and CDR2: MNHNY and SVGAGI (reference sequence). Whoever was chosen for sequencing had shown CD8+CD57+ cell expansion by flow cytometry. Each of the patients presented with severe acquired aplastic anemia. Study-level results: Levels of CD8+ Simpson's diversity were not significantly distinct in patients versus controls.

This clonotype was obtained from a human donor with aplastic anemia. Material: sorted CD4+, CD8+, or CD8+CD57+ T cells (not recorded which) from PBMCs. This chain links TRBV6-6 with TRBJ1-2; tentatively, D is TRBD1 (6 bases). CDR3 region: CASSEANGQSYGYTF. DNA for the CDR3: TGTGCCAGCAGTGAAGCAAATGGACAGAGCTATGGCTACACCTTC.